A selection of T cell receptor beta chains follows, all from one sample in a study of cytomegalovirus exposure and HLA in healthy donors. The repertoire was sequenced with immunoSEQ multiplex PCR; TCRdb's copy has only in-frame clones and lacks some. The sample shows hundreds of thousands of clones, about 90% of them seen only once. Source material: PBMCs. The receptors were sampled from a man in his late teens or twenties in good health and CMV-seropositive. The CDR3 runs from the conserved cysteine through the conserved F or W. The D gene is left open where the match is weak. Expanded clones are given a class, and other clones once, few, many or no size at all.

v_gene,j_gene,abundance,d_gene,CDR3aa,CDR3nt
TRBV4-1,TRBJ2-7,NA,TRBD1,CASSQRDRTSYEQYF,TGCGCCAGCAGCCAGAGGGACAGGACATCCTACGAGCAGTACTTC
TRBV7-9,TRBJ1-2,NA,NA,CASSLRDTGGYTF,TGTGCCAGCAGCTTGCGGGACACCGGAGGATACACCTTC
TRBV6-1,TRBJ2-1,NA,TRBD2,CASSEDTSGAYNEQFF,TGTGCCAGCAGTGAAGATACTAGCGGGGCGTACAATGAGCAGTTCTTC
TRBV6-5,TRBJ2-3,NA,NA,CASSYASLSTDTQYF,TGTGCCAGCAGTTATGCGTCACTGAGCACAGATACGCAGTATTTT
TRBV19,TRBJ2-7,once,TRBD1,CASSSDRFSYEQYF,TGTGCCAGTAGTTCGGACAGGTTTTCCTACGAGCAGTACTTC
TRBV5-1,TRBJ2-4,NA,NA,CARRLRGRKNIQYF,TGCGCCAGACGCCTCCGCGGACGGAAAAACATTCAGTACTTC
TRBV6-1,TRBJ1-5,few,NA,CASSEGFNQPQHF,TGTGCCAGCAGTGAGGGGTTCAATCAGCCCCAGCATTTT
TRBV7-9,TRBJ1-2,NA,NA,CASTRGEDGYTF,TGTGCCAGCACGCGGGGGGAGGATGGCTACACCTTC
TRBV29-1,TRBJ2-7,once,NA,CSVFGRGGGPEQYF,TGCAGCGTTTTCGGTAGGGGGGGCGGTCCCGAGCAGTACTTC
TRBV5-1,TRBJ2-7,NA,TRBD1,CASSFTGDPYEQYF,TGCGCCAGCAGCTTCACAGGGGATCCCTACGAGCAGTACTTC
TRBV11-2,TRBJ2-7,NA,TRBD2,CASSLDTLASGYEQYF,TGTGCCAGCAGCTTAGATACCCTGGCTAGCGGCTACGAGCAGTACTTC
TRBV5-1,TRBJ1-2,NA,NA,CASSLTGEGYGYTF,TGCGCCAGCAGCTTGACCGGGGAAGGCTATGGCTACACCTTC
TRBV15,TRBJ2-7,NA,NA,CATSSLATYEQYF,TGTGCCACCAGCAGTCTAGCTACCTACGAGCAGTACTTC
TRBV19,TRBJ2-7,NA,TRBD2,CASRLAGGDYEQYF,TGTGCCAGTAGGCTAGCGGGAGGAGACTACGAGCAGTACTTC
TRBV9,TRBJ2-1,NA,TRBD1,CASSSDRVSYNEQFF,TGTGCCAGCAGCTCAGACAGGGTCTCCTACAATGAGCAGTTCTTC
TRBV6-6,TRBJ1-1,NA,TRBD1,CASSLTGENTEAFF,TGTGCCAGCAGTTTAACAGGGGAAAACACTGAAGCTTTCTTT
TRBV2,TRBJ1-5,NA,NA,CASRQGGYYSNQPQHF,TGTGCCAGCAGGCAGGGCGGATATTATAGCAATCAGCCCCAGCATTTT
TRBV30,TRBJ1-3,NA,NA,CAWRMTAGNTIYF,TGTGCCTGGAGAATGACAGCCGGAAACACCATATATTTT
TRBV5-4,TRBJ2-3,NA,TRBD2,CASSAGLAGATDTQYF,TGTGCCAGCAGCGCCGGACTAGCGGGAGCCACAGATACGCAGTATTTT
TRBV5-1,TRBJ2-1,NA,NA,CASSLGPQGNEQFF,TGCGCCAGCAGCTTGGGGCCACAGGGCAATGAGCAGTTCTTC
TRBV2,TRBJ2-1,NA,NA,CASRSGTHYNEQFF,TGTGCCAGCAGGTCCGGGACGCACTACAATGAGCAGTTCTTC
TRBV5-1,TRBJ1-2,NA,TRBD1,CASSKGQTHYGYTF,TGCGCCAGCAGTAAGGGACAGACGCACTATGGCTACACCTTC
TRBV28,TRBJ1-1,NA,TRBD1,CASSSDRANGAFF,TGTGCCAGCAGCTCGGACAGGGCAAACGGAGCTTTCTTT
TRBV5-1,TRBJ2-1,NA,TRBD2,CASSKGGSHYNEQFF,TGCGCCAGCAGTAAGGGCGGGAGTCACTACAATGAGCAGTTCTTC
TRBV18,TRBJ1-5,NA,NA,CASSPRRGANQPQHF,TGTGCCAGCTCACCGAGAAGGGGCGCGAATCAGCCCCAGCATTTT
TRBV2,TRBJ1-2,few,TRBD1,CASSRSTGGYGYTF,TGTGCCAGCAGTCGCTCCACAGGGGGCTATGGCTACACCTTC
TRBV5-6,TRBJ1-1,NA,NA,CASSSGPFTEAFF,TGTGCCAGCAGCTCGGGACCGTTCACTGAAGCTTTCTTT